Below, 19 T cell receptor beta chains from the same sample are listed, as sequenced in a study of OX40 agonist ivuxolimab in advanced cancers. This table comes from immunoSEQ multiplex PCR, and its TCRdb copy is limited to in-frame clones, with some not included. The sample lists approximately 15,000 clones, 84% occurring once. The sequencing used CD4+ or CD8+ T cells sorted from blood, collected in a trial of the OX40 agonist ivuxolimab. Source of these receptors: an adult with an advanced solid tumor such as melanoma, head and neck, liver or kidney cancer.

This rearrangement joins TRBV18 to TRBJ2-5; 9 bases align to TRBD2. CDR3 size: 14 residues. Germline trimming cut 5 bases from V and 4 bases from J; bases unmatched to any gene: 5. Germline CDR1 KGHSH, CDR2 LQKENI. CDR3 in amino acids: CASSIAGVGETQYF. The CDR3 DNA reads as TGTGCCAGCTCAATAGCGGGAGTCGGAGAGACCCAGTACTTC.

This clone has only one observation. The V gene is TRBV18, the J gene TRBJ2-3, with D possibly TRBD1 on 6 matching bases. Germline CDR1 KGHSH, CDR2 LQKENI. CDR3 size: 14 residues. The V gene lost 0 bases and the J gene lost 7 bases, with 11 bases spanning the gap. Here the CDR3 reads CASSPPSQGYTQYF. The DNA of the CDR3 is TGTGCCAGCTCACCACCGTCACAGGGTTATACGCAGTATTTT.

The CDR3 nucleotides are TGTGCCAGTAGTATAGAGGGACCGAACACTGAAGCTTTCTTT. Its protein is CASSIEGPNTEAFF. The rearrangement uses TRBV19 and TRBJ1-1; TRBD1 might be the D (5 bases). Trimming took off 0 bases at V and 1 base at J, with 6 bases between the two ends. CDR1 LNHDA and CDR2 SQIVND come from the germline V gene (reference sequence). The CDR3 runs 14 residues. The full variable domain, completed using reference TRBV19 and TRBJ1-1, is DGGITQSPKYLFRKEGQNVTLSCEQNLNHDAMYWYRQDPGQGLRLIYYSQIVNDFQKGDIAEGYSVSREKKESFPLTVTSAQKNPTAFYLCASSIEGPNTEAFFGQGTRLTVV.

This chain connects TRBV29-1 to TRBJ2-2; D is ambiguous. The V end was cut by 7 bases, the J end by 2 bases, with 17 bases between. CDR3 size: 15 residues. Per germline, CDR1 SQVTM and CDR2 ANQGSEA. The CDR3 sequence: CSASEYGANTGELFF. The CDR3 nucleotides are TGCAGCGCATCCGAGTACGGCGCCAACACCGGGGAGCTGTTTTTT.

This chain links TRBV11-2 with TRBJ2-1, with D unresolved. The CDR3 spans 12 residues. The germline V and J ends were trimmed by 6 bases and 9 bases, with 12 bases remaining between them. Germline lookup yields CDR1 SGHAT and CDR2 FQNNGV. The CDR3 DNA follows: TGTGCCAGCAGTCTACTTGTAACTGAGCAGTTCTTC. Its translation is CASSLLVTEQFF.

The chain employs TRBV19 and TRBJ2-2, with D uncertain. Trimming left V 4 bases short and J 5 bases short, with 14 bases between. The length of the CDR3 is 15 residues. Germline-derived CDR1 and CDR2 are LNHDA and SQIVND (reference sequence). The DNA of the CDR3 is TGTGCCAGTAGTACGAGAAGCAGTGAAACCGGGGAGCTGTTTTTT. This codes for CASSTRSSETGELFF.

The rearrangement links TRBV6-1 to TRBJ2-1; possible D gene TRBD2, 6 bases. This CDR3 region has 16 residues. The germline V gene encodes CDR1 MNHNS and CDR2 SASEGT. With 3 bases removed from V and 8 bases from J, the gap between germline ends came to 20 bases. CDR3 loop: CASSEPPRGASDEQFF. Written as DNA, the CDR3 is TGTGCCAGCAGTGAGCCCCCCCGCGGGGCCTCGGATGAGCAGTTCTTC.

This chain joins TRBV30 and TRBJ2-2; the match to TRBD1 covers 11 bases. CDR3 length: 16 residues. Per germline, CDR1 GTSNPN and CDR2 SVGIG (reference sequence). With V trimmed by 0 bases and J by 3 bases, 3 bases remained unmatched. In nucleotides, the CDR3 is TGTGCCTGGAGTGTCTGGGACAGGGGGGACACCGGGGAGCTGTTTTTT. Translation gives CAWSVWDRGDTGELFF.

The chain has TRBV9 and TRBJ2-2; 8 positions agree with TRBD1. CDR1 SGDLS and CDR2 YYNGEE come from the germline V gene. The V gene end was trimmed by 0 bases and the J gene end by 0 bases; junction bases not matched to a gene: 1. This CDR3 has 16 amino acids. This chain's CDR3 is CASSVGQGPNTGELFF. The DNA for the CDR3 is TGTGCCAGCAGCGTAGGACAGGGGCCGAACACCGGGGAGCTGTTTTTT.

This CDR3 is CASSLWASGTEAFF. DNA of the CDR3: TGTGCCAGCAGCTTGTGGGCTTCTGGGACAGAAGCTTTCTTT. This chain joins TRBV5-6 and TRBJ1-1; a weak D match, TRBD1 (6 bases). CDR1 is SGHDT and CDR2 is YYEEEE in the germline V gene. Trimming took off 1 base at V and 8 bases at J, with 15 bases between the two ends. The CDR3 is 14 amino acids. The full variable domain, with the rest looked up from reference TRBV5-6 and TRBJ1-1, is DAGVTQSPTHLIKTRGQQVTLRCSPKSGHDTVSWYQQALGQGPQFIFQYYEEEERQRGNFPDRFSGHQFPNYSSELNVNALLLGDSALYLCASSLWASGTEAFFGQGTRLTVV.

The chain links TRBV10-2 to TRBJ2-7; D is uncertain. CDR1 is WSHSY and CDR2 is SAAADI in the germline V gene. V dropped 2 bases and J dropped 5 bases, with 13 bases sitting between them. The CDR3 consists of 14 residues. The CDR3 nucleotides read TGCGCCAGCAGTGAGGTGGACCAACCCCACGAGCAGTACTTC. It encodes CASSEVDQPHEQYF.

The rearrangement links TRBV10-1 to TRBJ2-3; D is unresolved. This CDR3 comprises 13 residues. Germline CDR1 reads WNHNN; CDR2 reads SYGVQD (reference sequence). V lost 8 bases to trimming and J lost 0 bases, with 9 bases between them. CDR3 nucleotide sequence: TGCGCCAGCTCGACCCATAGCACAGATACGCAGTATTTT. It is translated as CASSTHSTDTQYF.

The CDR3 spells CASTLGAEAFF. Written as DNA, the CDR3 is TGTGCCAGCACCCTCGGGGCCGAAGCTTTCTTT. The chain employs TRBV13 and TRBJ1-1; D may be TRBD1 (5 bases). V lost 7 bases to trimming and J lost 8 bases, with 11 bases between them. The CDR3 has 11 amino acids. Germline V gene sequence: CDR1 PRHDT, CDR2 FYEKMQ (reference sequence).

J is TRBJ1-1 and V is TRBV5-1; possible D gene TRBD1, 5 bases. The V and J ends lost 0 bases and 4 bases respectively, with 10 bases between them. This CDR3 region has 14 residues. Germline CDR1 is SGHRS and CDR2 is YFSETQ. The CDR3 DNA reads TGCGCCAGCAGCTTGGACGGGGGGATCACTGAAGCTTTCTTT. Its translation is CASSLDGGITEAFF.

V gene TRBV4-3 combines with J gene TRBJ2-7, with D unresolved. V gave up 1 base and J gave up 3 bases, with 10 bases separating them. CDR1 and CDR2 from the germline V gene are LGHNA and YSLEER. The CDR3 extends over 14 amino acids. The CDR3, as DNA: TGCGCCAGCAGCCAAGTGAGTAAGGGCTACGAGCAGTACTTC. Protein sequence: CASSQVSKGYEQYF.

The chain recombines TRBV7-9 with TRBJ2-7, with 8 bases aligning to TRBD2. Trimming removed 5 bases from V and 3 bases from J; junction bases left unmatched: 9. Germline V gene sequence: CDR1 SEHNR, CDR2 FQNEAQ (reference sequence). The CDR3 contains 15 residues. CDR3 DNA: TGTGCCAGCAGCCATTTGCGGGAGGAGCTCTACGAGCAGTACTTC. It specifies CASSHLREELYEQYF.

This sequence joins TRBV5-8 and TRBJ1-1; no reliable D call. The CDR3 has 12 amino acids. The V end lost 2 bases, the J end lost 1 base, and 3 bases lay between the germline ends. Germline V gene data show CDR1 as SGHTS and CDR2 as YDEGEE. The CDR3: CASSFGNTEAFF. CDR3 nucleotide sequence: TGTGCCAGCAGCTTTGGGAACACTGAAGCTTTCTTT.

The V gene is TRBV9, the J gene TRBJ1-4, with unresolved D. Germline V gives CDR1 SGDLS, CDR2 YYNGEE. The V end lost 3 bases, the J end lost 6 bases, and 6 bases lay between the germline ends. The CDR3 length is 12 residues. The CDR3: CASSALDEKLFF. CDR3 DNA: TGTGCCAGCAGCGCCCTGGATGAAAAACTGTTTTTT.

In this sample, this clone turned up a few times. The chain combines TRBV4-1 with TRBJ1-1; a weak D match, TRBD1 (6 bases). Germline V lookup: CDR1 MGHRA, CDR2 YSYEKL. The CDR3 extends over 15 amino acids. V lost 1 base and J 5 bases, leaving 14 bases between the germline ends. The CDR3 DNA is TGCGCCAGCAGCCAAGCCGGCGGAGGGGGGACTGAAGCTTTCTTT. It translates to CASSQAGGGGTEAFF.